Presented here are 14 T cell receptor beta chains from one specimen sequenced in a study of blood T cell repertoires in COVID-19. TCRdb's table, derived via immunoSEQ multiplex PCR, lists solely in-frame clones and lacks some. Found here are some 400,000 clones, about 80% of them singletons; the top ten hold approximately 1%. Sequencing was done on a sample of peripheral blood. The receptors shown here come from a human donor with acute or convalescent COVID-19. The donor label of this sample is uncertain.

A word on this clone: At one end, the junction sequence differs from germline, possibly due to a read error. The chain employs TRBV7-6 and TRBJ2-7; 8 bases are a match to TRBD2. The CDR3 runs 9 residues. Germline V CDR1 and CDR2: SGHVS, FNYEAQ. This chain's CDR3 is CASGTSENF. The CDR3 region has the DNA TGTGCCAGCGGGACTAGTGAAAACTTC.

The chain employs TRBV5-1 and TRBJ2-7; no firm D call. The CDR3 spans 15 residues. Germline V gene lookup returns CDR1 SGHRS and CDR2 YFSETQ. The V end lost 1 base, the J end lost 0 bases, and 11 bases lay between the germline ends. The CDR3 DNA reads TGCGCCAGCAGCTTGTACAGTTCCAGCTCCTACGAGCAGTACTTC. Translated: CASSLYSSSSYEQYF.

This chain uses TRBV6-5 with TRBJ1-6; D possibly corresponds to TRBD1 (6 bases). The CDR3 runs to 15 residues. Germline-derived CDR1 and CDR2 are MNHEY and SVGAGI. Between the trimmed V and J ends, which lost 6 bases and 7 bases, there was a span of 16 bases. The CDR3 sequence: CASRPTGSRNSPLHF. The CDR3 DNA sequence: TGTGCCAGCAGACCCACAGGGTCCCGCAATTCACCCCTCCACTTT.

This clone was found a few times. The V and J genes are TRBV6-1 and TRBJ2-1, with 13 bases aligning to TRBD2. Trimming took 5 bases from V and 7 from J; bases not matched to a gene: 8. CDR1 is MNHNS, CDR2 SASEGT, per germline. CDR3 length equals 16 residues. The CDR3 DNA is TGTGCCAGCAGTAAAGGGACTAGCGGGACGGGAAATGAGCAGTTCTTC. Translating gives CASSKGTSGTGNEQFF.

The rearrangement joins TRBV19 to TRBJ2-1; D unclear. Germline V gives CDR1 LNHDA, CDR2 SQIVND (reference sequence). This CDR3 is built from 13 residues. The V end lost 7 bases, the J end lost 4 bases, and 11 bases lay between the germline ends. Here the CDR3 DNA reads TGTGCCAGTACCAGTCAACTATACAATGAGCAGTTCTTC. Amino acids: CASTSQLYNEQFF.

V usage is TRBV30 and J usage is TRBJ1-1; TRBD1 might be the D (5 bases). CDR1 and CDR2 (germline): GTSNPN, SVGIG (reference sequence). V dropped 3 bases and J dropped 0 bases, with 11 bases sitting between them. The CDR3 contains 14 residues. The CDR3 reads CAWRRDRMNTEAFF. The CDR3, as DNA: TGTGCCTGGAGGCGGGACCGTATGAACACTGAAGCTTTCTTT. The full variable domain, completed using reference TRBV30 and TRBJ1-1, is SQTIHQWPATLVQPVGSPLSLECTVEGTSNPNLYWYRQAAGRGLQLLFYSVGIGQISSEVPQNLSASRPQDRQFILSSKKLLLSDSGFYLCAWRRDRMNTEAFFGQGTRLTVV.

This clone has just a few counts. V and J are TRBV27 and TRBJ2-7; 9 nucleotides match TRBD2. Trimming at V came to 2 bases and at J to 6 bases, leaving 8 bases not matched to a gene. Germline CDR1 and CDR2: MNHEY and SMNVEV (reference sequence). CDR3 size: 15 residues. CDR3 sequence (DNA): TGTGCCAGCAGTTTAGTGGCGGGGGGGCCTGGCGAGCAGTACTTC. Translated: CASSLVAGGPGEQYF.

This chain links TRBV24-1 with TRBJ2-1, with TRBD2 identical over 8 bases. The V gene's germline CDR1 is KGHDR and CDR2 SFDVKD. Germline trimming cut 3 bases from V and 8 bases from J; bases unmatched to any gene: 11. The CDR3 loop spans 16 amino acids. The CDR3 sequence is CATSDPKREKVDEQFF. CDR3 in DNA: TGTGCCACCAGTGATCCCAAGCGGGAGAAGGTGGATGAGCAGTTCTTC.

CDR3: CASSGEGRGYNEQFF. CDR3 bases: TGTGCCAGCAGTGGCGAAGGACGGGGCTACAATGAGCAGTTCTTC. This chain links TRBV27 with TRBJ2-1, with D perhaps matching TRBD2 (5 bases). With 5 bases removed from V and 3 bases from J, the gap between germline ends came to 14 bases. The CDR3 spans 15 residues. Germline V gives CDR1 MNHEY, CDR2 SMNVEV (reference sequence).

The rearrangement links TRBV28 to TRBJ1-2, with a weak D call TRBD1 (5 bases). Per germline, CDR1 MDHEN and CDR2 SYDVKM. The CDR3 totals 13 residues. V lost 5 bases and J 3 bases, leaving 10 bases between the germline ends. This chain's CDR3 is CASSRDRHYGYTF. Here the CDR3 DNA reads TGTGCCAGCAGTCGAGACAGACACTATGGCTACACCTTC.

The chain's CDR3 is CASSHSSGDEQFF. The CDR3 DNA follows: TGTGCCAGCAGCCATTCTAGCGGCGATGAGCAGTTCTTC. The chain employs TRBV4-2 and TRBJ2-1, with TRBD2 matching 7 bases. Germline V gene sequence: CDR1 LGHNA, CDR2 YNFKEQ. V lost 3 bases, J lost 8 bases, and 4 bases stayed unmatched. CDR3 length: 13 amino acids.

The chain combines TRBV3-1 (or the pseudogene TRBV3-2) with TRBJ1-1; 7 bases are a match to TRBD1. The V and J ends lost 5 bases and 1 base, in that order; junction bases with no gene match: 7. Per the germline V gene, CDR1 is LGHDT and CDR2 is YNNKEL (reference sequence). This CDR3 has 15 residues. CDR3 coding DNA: TGTGCCAGCAGCACCCGGGACAGCCCGAACACTGAAGCTTTCTTT. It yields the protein CASSTRDSPNTEAFF.

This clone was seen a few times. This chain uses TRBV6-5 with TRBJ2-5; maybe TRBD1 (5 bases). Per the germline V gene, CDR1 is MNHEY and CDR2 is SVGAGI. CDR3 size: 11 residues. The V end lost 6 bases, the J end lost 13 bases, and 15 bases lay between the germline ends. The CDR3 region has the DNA TGTGCCAGCAGCTCTTGGGGCCCTCCGTACTTC. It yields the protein CASSSWGPPYF.

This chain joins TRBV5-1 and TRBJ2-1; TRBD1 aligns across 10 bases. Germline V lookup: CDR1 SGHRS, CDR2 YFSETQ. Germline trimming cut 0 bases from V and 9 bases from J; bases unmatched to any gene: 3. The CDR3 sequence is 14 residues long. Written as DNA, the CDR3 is TGCGCCAGCAGCTTGGCCCGGACAGGGGGTGAGCAGTTCTTC. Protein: CASSLARTGGEQFF.